The 9 T cell receptor beta chains reported below all come from one sample, sequenced in a study of blood T cell repertoires in COVID-19. This table comes from immunoSEQ multiplex PCR, and its TCRdb copy is limited to in-frame clones, with some not included. Altogether 410,000 or so clones are present, roughly 85% being singletons, with the ten largest covering about 1.5%. The sample taken for sequencing was peripheral blood. The receptors were gathered from a woman between 25 and 40 years old with active or convalescent COVID-19.

The chain employs TRBV11-2 and TRBJ1-3; weak D call: TRBD1 (5 bases). Germline V lookup: CDR1 SGHAT, CDR2 FQNNGV. The CDR3 has 16 residues. V was clipped by 3 bases and J by 0 bases, with 12 bases between them. CDR3 protein: CASSFAGLLSGNTIYF. CDR3 sequence (DNA): TGTGCCAGCAGCTTTGCAGGGCTGCTCTCTGGAAACACCATATATTTT.

The chain is built from TRBV6-6 and TRBJ1-1; D is ambiguous. CDR1 is MNHNY and CDR2 is SVGAGI in the germline V gene (reference sequence). The CDR3 extends over 12 amino acids. The V end was cut by 4 bases, the J end by 5 bases, with 8 bases between. The CDR3: CASSSTSTEAFF. CDR3 coding DNA: TGTGCCAGCAGTTCAACGAGTACTGAAGCTTTCTTT.

This CDR3 reads CASSLSAGFFTYEQYF. The CDR3 coding sequence is TGTGCCAGCAGTTTATCGGCAGGGTTTTTCACCTACGAGCAGTACTTC. The chain has TRBV27 and TRBJ2-7; possible D gene TRBD1, 5 bases. CDR1 is MNHEY, CDR2 SMNVEV, per germline (reference sequence). The CDR3 consists of 16 residues. V was shortened by 0 bases and J by 2 bases, with 14 bases between the two germline ends.

The J gene is TRBJ2-7, the V gene TRBV4-1, with 7 bases that match TRBD2. This CDR3 has 15 amino acids. Germline V lookup: CDR1 MGHRA, CDR2 YSYEKL. Trimming took 0 bases from V and 4 from J; bases not matched to a gene: 6. In nucleotides, the CDR3 is TGCGCCAGCAGCCAAGAAGGAGCTAGCGGTTACGAGCAGTACTTC. Translation gives CASSQEGASGYEQYF.

This clone was detected once. The genes are TRBV5-4 and TRBJ2-7; TRBD2 matches at 8 bases. V dropped 0 bases and J dropped 2; count of bases not matched to a gene: 4. The length of the CDR3 is 15 residues. Germline lookup yields CDR1 SGHNT and CDR2 YYREEE (reference sequence). CDR3 protein: CASSLGAGGTYEQYF. The CDR3 DNA follows: TGTGCCAGCAGCTTGGGGGCGGGAGGAACCTACGAGCAGTACTTC.

This clone was counted a single time. The chain joins TRBV19 to TRBJ1-4, with 9 bases matching TRBD1. CDR3 length: 13 residues. Germline V gives CDR1 LNHDA, CDR2 SQIVND (reference sequence). J gave up 8 bases and V 11 bases, and 9 bases lay outside the gene matches. CDR3 residues: CAANAGQGEKLFF. As DNA, the CDR3 is TGTGCCGCCAACGCGGGACAGGGAGAAAAACTGTTTTTT.

The chain uses TRBV19 and TRBJ2-6; D possibly corresponds to TRBD2 (6 bases). From germline, CDR1 is LNHDA and CDR2 SQIVND (reference sequence). Trimming stripped 0 bases from V and 2 bases from J, with 8 bases between. The CDR3 covers 16 residues. CDR3 amino acids: CASSIEGGTGANVLTF. CDR3 nucleotides: TGTGCCAGTAGTATAGAGGGGGGTACTGGGGCCAACGTCCTGACTTTC. The full variable domain, rest sourced from reference TRBV19 and TRBJ2-6, is DGGITQSPKYLFRKEGQNVTLSCEQNLNHDAMYWYRQDPGQGLRLIYYSQIVNDFQKGDIAEGYSVSREKKESFPLTVTSAQKNPTAFYLCASSIEGGTGANVLTFGAGSRLTVL.

The rearrangement uses TRBV9 and TRBJ1-2, with 7 bases lining up with TRBD1. Germline V gene data show CDR1 as SGDLS and CDR2 as YYNGEE. The CDR3 loop spans 17 amino acids. V lost 3 bases to trimming and J lost 8 bases; unmatched junction nucleotides: 19. CDR3 amino acids: CASSARDSIPPRRGYTF. CDR3 DNA sequence: TGTGCCAGCAGCGCCCGGGACAGCATACCCCCGAGGCGCGGCTACACCTTC.

This chain links TRBV9 with TRBJ2-1; 9 bases match TRBD2. Germline V gives CDR1 SGDLS, CDR2 YYNGEE. V lost 0 bases, J lost 4 bases, and 11 bases stayed unmatched. This CDR3 contains 18 residues. The CDR3 nucleotides are TGTGCCAGCAGCGTAGGGAGTTCGTTAGCGGGGGCTTACAATGAGCAGTTCTTC. This sequence encodes CASSVGSSLAGAYNEQFF.